This T cell receptor (beta chain) was retrieved from a study of neurological immune-mediated disorders. General study findings and limits: No sharing of CDR3 amino acid sequences was observed among expanded clones across subjects, suggesting private repertoires in all groups.

V was pared by 0 bases and J by 5 bases, with 4 bases of the junction left unmatched. CDR1 is SGDLS, CDR2 YYNGEE, per germline. This CDR3 is 15 amino acids long. The making of cDNA relied on 5'RACE with 10-nucleotide random UMIs. Using its own MiXCR run on the 5' RACE reads, TCRdb lists one record per CDR3 protein. Here the sample spans roughly 71,000 distinct CDR3 sequences, 3.5% to 5% being singletons. This clonotype was observed many times. No antigen is known for it. Material for sequencing was PBMCs. This receptor was obtained from a man aged 25-45 years with multiple sclerosis. The chain combines TRBV9 with TRBJ2-5, with TRBD1 matching over 10 bases. The CDR3 DNA is TGTGCCAGCAGCGTAGCCGGGACAGGGGTTGAGACCCAGTACTTC. It encodes CASSVAGTGVETQYF. Complete variable domain (other parts from reference TRBV9 and TRBJ2-5): DSGVTQTPKHLITATGQRVTLRCSPRSGDLSVYWYQQSLDQGLQFLIQYYNGEERAKGNILERFSAQQFPDLHSELNLSSLELGDSALYFCASSVAGTGVETQYFGPGTRLLVL.